The 14 T cell receptor beta chains listed next were all sequenced from one sample in a study of OX40 agonist ivuxolimab in advanced cancers. Libraries were prepared by immunoSEQ multiplex PCR; TCRdb keeps only in-frame clonotypes and omits some of them. The sample contains some 73,000 clones, 85% to 90% of which appear only once. The specimen comprised CD4+ or CD8+ T cells sorted from blood, sampled in a trial of the OX40 agonist ivuxolimab. The receptors originated from an adult with an advanced solid tumor such as melanoma, head and neck, liver or kidney cancer.

The rearrangement joins TRBV15 to TRBJ2-5; the D is unclear. The germline V and J ends were trimmed by 0 bases and 4 bases, with 9 bases remaining between them. From germline, CDR1 is LNHNV and CDR2 YYDKDF (reference sequence). This CDR3 has 14 amino acids. CDR3 nucleotides: TGTGCCACCAGCAGAGAACGGCCAGGAGAGACCCAGTACTTC. Translating gives CATSRERPGETQYF. Based on the CDR3 plus reference TRBV15 and TRBJ2-5, the full variable domain is DAMVIQNPRYQVTQFGKPVTLSCSQTLNHNVMYWYQQKSSQAPKLLFHYYDKDFNNEADTPDNFQSRRPNTSFCFLDIRSPGLGDTAMYLCATSRERPGETQYFGPGTRLLVL.

DNA of the CDR3: TGTGCCACCAGCATTACCACCTCCTACGAGCAGTACTTC. Its protein product is CATSITTSYEQYF. The J gene is TRBJ2-7, the V gene TRBV15, with D uncertain. Germline CDR1 is LNHNV and CDR2 is YYDKDF (reference sequence). V was cut by 4 bases and J by 0 bases, with 7 bases left in between. This CDR3 comprises 13 residues.

This clone was recorded only once. The gene calls are TRBV19 and TRBJ2-2; no clear D gene. V lost 1 base and J 6 bases, leaving 12 bases between the germline ends. The CDR3 has 15 amino acids. From germline, CDR1 is LNHDA and CDR2 SQIVND (reference sequence). The CDR3 DNA reads TGTGCCAGTAGTATAGCTCCCCAGGTGGCCGGGGAGCTGTTTTTT. Translation: CASSIAPQVAGELFF.

The gene calls are TRBV30 and TRBJ2-5; D unresolved. Germline V gene sequence: CDR1 GTSNPN, CDR2 SVGIG (reference sequence). The V end lost 0 bases, the J end lost 2 bases, and 7 bases lay between the germline ends. This CDR3 has 13 amino acids. CDR3 coding DNA: TGTGCCTGGAGTGTAATGCAGCAAGAGACCCAGTACTTC. Translation gives CAWSVMQQETQYF.

V gene TRBV5-1 combines with J gene TRBJ2-7; 8 bases fit TRBD1. The length of the CDR3 is 14 residues. Germline V gives CDR1 SGHRS, CDR2 YFSETQ. Losses at the gene ends were 5 bases for V and 5 bases for J; bases not matched to a gene: 9. The CDR3 here is CASRKTGVIHEQYF. CDR3 nucleotide sequence: TGCGCCAGCAGGAAGACAGGGGTGATCCACGAGCAGTACTTC.

The rearrangement uses TRBV5-1 and TRBJ1-2; D call uncertain. This CDR3 spans 15 amino acids. V dropped 0 bases and J dropped 4 bases, with 13 bases sitting between them. Per the germline V gene, CDR1 is SGHRS and CDR2 is YFSETQ. The CDR3 nucleotides are TGCGCCAGCAGCTTGGATGGTGGCAGGAGCTATGGCTACACCTTC. It encodes CASSLDGGRSYGYTF.

CDR3 nucleotides: TGTGCCAGCAGCTTTATCCCTAGCGGGAACGATGAGCAGTTCTTC. This gives the protein CASSFIPSGNDEQFF. The rearrangement joins TRBV5-6 to TRBJ2-1, with TRBD2 identical over 9 bases. Looked up from germline, CDR1 is SGHDT and CDR2 is YYEEEE. The junction had 8 bases not matched to a gene; V was cut back by 2 bases and J by 8 bases. This CDR3 comprises 15 residues.

The chain has TRBV7-3 and TRBJ2-6, with a weak D call TRBD1 (5 bases). V shed 6 bases and J shed 1 base, with 7 bases lying between them. Per germline, CDR1 SGHTA and CDR2 FQGTGA. There are 14 residues in the CDR3. In DNA, the CDR3 is TGTGCCAGCAGTTCAGGGTCTGGGGCCAACGTCCTGACTTTC. It yields the protein CASSSGSGANVLTF.

The CDR3, as DNA: TGTGCCAGCAGTGAACGGGAGATTGCGACAGGGGATAGGGAAAATAGCAATCAGCCCCAGCATTTT. It codes for CASSEREIATGDRENSNQPQHF. The rearrangement uses TRBV2 and TRBJ1-5; 8 bases agree with TRBD1. This CDR3 is 22 amino acids long. V lost 2 bases to trimming and J lost 0 bases; unmatched junction nucleotides: 21. From germline, CDR1 is SNHLY and CDR2 FYNNEI.

The chain uses TRBV7-9 and TRBJ2-2, with D hard to call. Deletions cut 4 bases from V and 2 bases from J, with 8 bases between. Germline CDR1 SEHNR, CDR2 FQNEAQ (reference sequence). The CDR3 covers 14 residues. The CDR3 sequence: CASSSGSNTGELFF. In DNA form, the CDR3 reads TGTGCCAGCAGCTCCGGGTCCAACACCGGGGAGCTGTTTTTT.

The CDR3 bases are TGCAGCGTCTCTCGGACAGTTACCAACTATGGCTACACCTTC. It codes for CSVSRTVTNYGYTF. The gene calls are TRBV29-1 and TRBJ1-2, with a weak D call TRBD1 (6 bases). CDR3 length: 14 amino acids. In germline, CDR1 is SQVTM, CDR2 ANQGSEA. V was cut by 6 bases and J by 2 bases, with 16 bases left in between.

The V and J genes are TRBV5-1 and TRBJ2-5, with D perhaps TRBD1 (5 bases). The CDR3 spans 15 residues. Germline V gene sequence: CDR1 SGHRS, CDR2 YFSETQ. V dropped 5 bases and J dropped 4 bases, with 18 bases sitting between them. CDR3 sequence: CASRFGATVGETQYF. In DNA form, the CDR3 reads TGCGCCAGCAGATTTGGGGCTACGGTGGGAGAGACCCAGTACTTC.

This rearrangement joins TRBV21-1 to TRBJ1-1. TRBV21-1 is shown as a pseudogene. The CDR3 extends over 16 amino acids. The CDR3 spells CASSKRSRRANTEAFF. CDR3 nucleotides: TGTGCCAGCAGCAAAAGGTCCCGTCGGGCGAACACTGAAGCTTTCTTT.

The rearrangement uses TRBV18 and TRBJ2-7; TRBD2 aligns across 11 bases. The CDR3 extends over 16 amino acids. Germline lookup yields CDR1 KGHSH and CDR2 LQKENI. J lost 4 bases, V lost 1 base, and 6 bases had no gene match. The CDR3 loop reads CASSPLGTSGVYEQYF. The DNA for the CDR3 is TGTGCCAGCTCACCACTCGGGACTAGCGGAGTGTACGAGCAGTACTTC. Using reference TRBV18 and TRBJ2-7 for the parts outside the CDR3, the full variable domain is NAGVMQNPRHLVRRRGQEARLRCSPMKGHSHVYWYRQLPEEGLKFMVYLQKENIIDESGMPKERFSAEFPKEGPSILRIQQVVRGDSAAYFCASSPLGTSGVYEQYFGPGTRLTVT.